One sample yielded the 15 T cell receptor beta chains listed below, sequenced in a study of T cell repertoires in cytomegalovirus infection. TCRdb ran MiXCR on the reads and lists one entry per CDR3 protein. This table has around 100,000 distinct CDR3 sequences, less than 25% appearing once. Sequenced input: CD8+ T cells from PBMCs. These receptors were taken from a human donor in good health (CMV status not recorded). Some clones in this sample may be carry-over from other donors' samples.

The chain combines TRBV7-9 with TRBJ2-2, with D unclear. This CDR3 has 13 amino acids. Germline values: CDR1 SEHNR, CDR2 FQNEAQ (reference sequence). V was cut by 5 bases and J by 3 bases, with 7 bases left in between. CDR3 in DNA: TGTGCCAGCAGCCCGTGGGACACCGGGGAGCTGTTTTTT. Translated, it gives CASSPWDTGELFF.

This clonotype has just a few counts. The chain combines TRBV5-1 with TRBJ2-2, with D perhaps matching TRBD1 or TRBD2 (6 bases each). Germline-derived CDR1 and CDR2 are SGHRS and YFSETQ. CDR3 length: 14 residues. V lost 3 bases and J 3 bases, leaving 9 bases between the germline ends. CDR3 DNA sequence: TGCGCCAGCAGCTGGGGGGCGGACACCGGGGAGCTGTTTTTT. The encoded protein is CASSWGADTGELFF. Full variable domain (remainder filled in from reference TRBV5-1 and TRBJ2-2): KAGVTQTPRYLIKTRGQQVTLSCSPISGHRSVSWYQQTPGQGLQFLFEYFSETQRNKGNFPGRFSGRQFSNSRSEMNVSTLELGDSALYLCASSWGADTGELFFGEGSRLTVL.

This clonotype has only a few counts. The chain carries TRBV19 and TRBJ2-2, with no clear D. Germline V gene data show CDR1 as LNHDA and CDR2 as SQIVND (reference sequence). Trimming pared 4 bases from V and 1 base from J, leaving 13 bases between. The CDR3 sequence is 16 residues long. CDR3: CASSTKKQLNTGELFF. The CDR3 DNA reads as TGTGCCAGTAGTACCAAGAAACAGCTGAACACCGGGGAGCTGTTTTTT. The whole variable domain, remainder taken from reference TRBV19 and TRBJ2-2, is DGGITQSPKYLFRKEGQNVTLSCEQNLNHDAMYWYRQDPGQGLRLIYYSQIVNDFQKGDIAEGYSVSREKKESFPLTVTSAQKNPTAFYLCASSTKKQLNTGELFFGEGSRLTVL.

V usage is TRBV29-1 and J usage is TRBJ1-4; D not certain. This CDR3 region has 14 residues. V was shortened by 6 bases and J by 7 bases, with 18 bases between the two germline ends. In germline, CDR1 is SQVTM, CDR2 ANQGSEA. The CDR3 here is CSVFVGRLGEKLFF. The CDR3 nucleotides are TGCAGCGTCTTCGTTGGGAGGCTGGGTGAAAAACTGTTTTTT.

This clonotype has just a few counts. The rearrangement uses TRBV27 and TRBJ1-5; a weak D match, TRBD1 (6 bases). The CDR3 runs 13 residues. Trimming took 5 bases from V and 6 from J, leaving 11 bases between them. CDR1 and CDR2 (germline): MNHEY, SMNVEV (reference sequence). CDR3: CASSDTGFQPQHF. CDR3 nucleotides: TGTGCCAGCAGTGACACAGGGTTTCAGCCCCAGCATTTT.

This clonotype was seen a few times. V gene TRBV12-3 or TRBV12-4 combines with J gene TRBJ2-1; no reliable D call. Between the trimmed V and J ends, which lost 2 bases and 3 bases, there was a span of 8 bases. CDR3 size: 14 residues. CDR3 DNA: TGTGCCAGCAGTTTACGTGGGATCTACAATGAGCAGTTCTTC. Translating gives CASSLRGIYNEQFF.

This clonotype was counted at least ten times. This chain joins TRBV12-3 or TRBV12-4 and TRBJ2-1; no reliable D call. The CDR3 spans 9 residues. Trimming removed 10 bases from V and 10 bases from J, with 8 bases in between. This CDR3 is CATRPEQFF. The CDR3 DNA reads as TGTGCCACCCGGCCCGAGCAGTTCTTC.

This clonotype was seen at least ten times. The rearrangement joins TRBV7-8 to TRBJ2-7; D call uncertain. V was pared by 5 bases and J by 2 bases, with 10 bases between. CDR1 and CDR2 (germline): SGHVS, FQNEAQ. The CDR3 is made up of 13 amino acids. CDR3 nucleotides: TGTGCCAGCAGCCTAGACGTAGCCTACGAGCAGTACTTC. It specifies CASSLDVAYEQYF.

This clonotype came up many times. The rearrangement uses TRBV7-2 and TRBJ2-7, with D unresolved. CDR3 size: 16 residues. Germline V gene data show CDR1 as SGHTA and CDR2 as FQGNSA. Trimming pared 5 bases from V and 1 base from J, leaving 18 bases between. As DNA, the CDR3 is TGTGCCAGCAGCCCCCTATGGGGTCGAAGGTCCTACGAGCAGTACTTC. It is translated as CASSPLWGRRSYEQYF.

This clonotype has only a few counts. The J gene is TRBJ1-2, the V gene TRBV6-2 or TRBV6-3; D might be TRBD1 (5 bases). The CDR3 covers 12 residues. Trimming removed 6 bases at V and 6 bases at J, with 11 bases between. The germline gives CDR1 MNHEY, CDR2 SVGEGT. The CDR3 region is CASSGTADGYTF. CDR3 coding DNA: TGTGCCAGCAGCGGGACGGCGGATGGCTACACCTTC.

This sequence joins TRBV11-2 and TRBJ2-2; perhaps TRBD2 as D (6 bases). The CDR3 length is 18 residues. Germline CDR1 and CDR2: SGHAT and FQNNGV. The V end was cut by 5 bases, the J end by 3 bases, with 22 bases between. The CDR3 sequence is CASSLGPIADLDTGELFF. The CDR3 DNA reads as TGTGCCAGCAGCCTAGGGCCCATAGCGGACCTCGACACCGGGGAGCTGTTTTTT.

J is TRBJ2-1 and V is TRBV9; no definite D call. This CDR3 is built from 14 residues. V was cut by 4 bases and J by 1 base, with 9 bases left in between. From germline, CDR1 is SGDLS and CDR2 YYNGEE. The CDR3 DNA is TGTGCCAGCAGCACATCTGGGTCCTACAATGAGCAGTTCTTC. Amino acids: CASSTSGSYNEQFF.

The rearrangement uses TRBV10-1 and TRBJ2-7; D call uncertain. V was shortened by 2 bases and J by 6 bases, with 17 bases between the two germline ends. The CDR3 spans 15 residues. Germline CDR1 WNHNN, CDR2 SYGVQD (reference sequence). The CDR3 sequence is CASSENSKALSEQYF. The CDR3 bases are TGCGCCAGCAGTGAGAATTCCAAGGCCTTGTCCGAGCAGTACTTC.

In its sample, this clonotype was seen many times. The V and J genes are TRBV5-6 and TRBJ2-1; the match to TRBD1 covers 8 bases. The V and J ends lost 0 bases and 10 bases, in that order; junction bases with no gene match: 9. CDR3 length: 15 amino acids. The germline gives CDR1 SGHDT, CDR2 YYEEEE. For the CDR3, the DNA is TGTGCCAGCAGCTTGGTACAGGGACAGGCGAGGGAGCAGTTCTTC. Translating it yields CASSLVQGQAREQFF.

This clonotype was seen repeatedly, ten times or more. V gene TRBV7-2 combines with J gene TRBJ2-5, with a weak D call TRBD1 (6 bases). Trimming stripped 1 base from V and 5 bases from J, with 8 bases between. The CDR3 contains 13 residues. CDR1 is SGHTA, CDR2 FQGNSA, per germline. The CDR3 loop reads CASSLGQGETQYF. The DNA of the CDR3 is TGTGCCAGCAGCTTAGGGCAGGGGGAGACCCAGTACTTC.